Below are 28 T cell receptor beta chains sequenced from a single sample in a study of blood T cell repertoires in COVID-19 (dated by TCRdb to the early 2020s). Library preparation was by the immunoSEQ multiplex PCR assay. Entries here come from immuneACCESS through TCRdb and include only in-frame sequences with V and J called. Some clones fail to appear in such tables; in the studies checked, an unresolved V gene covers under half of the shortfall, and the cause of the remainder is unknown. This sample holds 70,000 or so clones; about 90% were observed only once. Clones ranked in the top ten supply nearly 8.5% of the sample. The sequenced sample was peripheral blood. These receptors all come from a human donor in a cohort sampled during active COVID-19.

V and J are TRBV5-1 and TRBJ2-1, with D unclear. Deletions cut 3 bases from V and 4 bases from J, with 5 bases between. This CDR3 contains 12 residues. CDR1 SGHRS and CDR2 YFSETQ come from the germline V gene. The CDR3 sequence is CASSYSYNEQFF. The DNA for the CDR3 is TGCGCCAGCAGCTATTCGTACAATGAGCAGTTCTTC.

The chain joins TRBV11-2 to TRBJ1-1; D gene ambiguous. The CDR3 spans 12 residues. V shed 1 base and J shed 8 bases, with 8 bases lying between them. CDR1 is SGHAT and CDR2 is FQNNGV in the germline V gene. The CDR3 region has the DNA TGTGCCAGCAGCTTAGGGGCAGTCGAAGCTTTCTTT. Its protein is CASSLGAVEAFF.

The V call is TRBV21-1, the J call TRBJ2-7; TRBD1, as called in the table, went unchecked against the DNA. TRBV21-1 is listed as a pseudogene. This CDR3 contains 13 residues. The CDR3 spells CASSPRDTYEQYF. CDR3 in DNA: TGTGCCAGCAGCCCCCGGGACACCTACGAGCAGTACTTC.

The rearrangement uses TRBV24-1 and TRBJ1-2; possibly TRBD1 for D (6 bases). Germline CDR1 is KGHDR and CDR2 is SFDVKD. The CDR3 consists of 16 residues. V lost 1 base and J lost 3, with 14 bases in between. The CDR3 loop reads CATSDFDRRPYYGYTF. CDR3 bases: TGTGCCACCAGTGATTTTGACAGGAGACCCTACTATGGCTACACCTTC.

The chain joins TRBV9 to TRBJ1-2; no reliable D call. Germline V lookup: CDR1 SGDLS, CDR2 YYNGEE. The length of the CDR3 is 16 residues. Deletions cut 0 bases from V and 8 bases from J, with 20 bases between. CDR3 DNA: TGTGCCAGCAGCGTAGTCCCCTTTTGGGCCCTCCGGGGCTACACCTTC. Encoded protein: CASSVVPFWALRGYTF.

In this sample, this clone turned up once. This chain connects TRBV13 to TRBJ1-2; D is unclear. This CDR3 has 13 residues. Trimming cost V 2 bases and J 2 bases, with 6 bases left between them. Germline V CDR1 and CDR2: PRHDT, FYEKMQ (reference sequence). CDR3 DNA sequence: TGTGCCAGCAGCTTATCGGAGAACTATGGCTACACCTTC. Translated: CASSLSENYGYTF.

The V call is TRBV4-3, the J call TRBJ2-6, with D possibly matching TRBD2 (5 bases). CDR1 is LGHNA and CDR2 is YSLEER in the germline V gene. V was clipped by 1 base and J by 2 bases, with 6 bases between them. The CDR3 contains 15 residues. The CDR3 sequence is CASSQGGTGANVLTF. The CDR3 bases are TGCGCCAGCAGCCAAGGAGGGACTGGGGCCAACGTCCTGACTTTC.

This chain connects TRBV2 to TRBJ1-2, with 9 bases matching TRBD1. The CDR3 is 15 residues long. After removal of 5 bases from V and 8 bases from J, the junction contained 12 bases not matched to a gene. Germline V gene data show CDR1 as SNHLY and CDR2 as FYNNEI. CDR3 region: CASSQNRGRGEGYTF. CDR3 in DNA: TGTGCCAGCAGTCAAAACAGGGGGCGAGGAGAGGGCTACACCTTC.

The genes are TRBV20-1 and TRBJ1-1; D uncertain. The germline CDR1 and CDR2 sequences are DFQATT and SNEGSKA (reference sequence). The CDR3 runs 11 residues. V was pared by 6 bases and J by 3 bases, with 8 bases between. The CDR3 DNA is TGCAGTGCGCCCTATTACACTGAAGCTTTCTTT. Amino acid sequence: CSAPYYTEAFF.

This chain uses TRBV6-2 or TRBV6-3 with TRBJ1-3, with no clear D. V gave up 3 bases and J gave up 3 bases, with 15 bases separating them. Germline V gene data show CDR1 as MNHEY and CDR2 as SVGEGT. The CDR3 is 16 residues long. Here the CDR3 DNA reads TGTGCCAGCAGTTATCAACCGGGGAGGAGTGGAAACACCATATATTTT. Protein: CASSYQPGRSGNTIYF.

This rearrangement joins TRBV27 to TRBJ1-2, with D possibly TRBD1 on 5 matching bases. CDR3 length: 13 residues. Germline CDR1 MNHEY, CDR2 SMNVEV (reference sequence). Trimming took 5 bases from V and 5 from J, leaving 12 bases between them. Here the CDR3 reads CASSIRRGYGYTF. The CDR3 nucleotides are TGTGCCAGCAGTATCCGACGGGGGTATGGCTACACCTTC.

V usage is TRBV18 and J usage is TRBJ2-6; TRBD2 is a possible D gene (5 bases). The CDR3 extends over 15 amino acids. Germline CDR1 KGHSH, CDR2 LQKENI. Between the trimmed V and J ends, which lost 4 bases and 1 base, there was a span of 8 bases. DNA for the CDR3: TGTGCCAGCTCACTCCGGGGTTCTGGGGCCAACGTCCTGACTTTC. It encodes CASSLRGSGANVLTF.

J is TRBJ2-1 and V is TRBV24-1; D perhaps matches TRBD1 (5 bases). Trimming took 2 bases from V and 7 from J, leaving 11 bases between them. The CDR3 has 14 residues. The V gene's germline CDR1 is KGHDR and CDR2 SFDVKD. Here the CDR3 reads CATSDSSRVNEQFF. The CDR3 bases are TGTGCCACCAGTGATTCATCCAGGGTAAATGAGCAGTTCTTC.

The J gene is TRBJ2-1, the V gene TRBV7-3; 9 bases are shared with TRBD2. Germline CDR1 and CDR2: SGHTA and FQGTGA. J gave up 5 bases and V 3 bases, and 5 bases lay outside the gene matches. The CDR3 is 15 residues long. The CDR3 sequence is CASSLLAGFDNEQFF. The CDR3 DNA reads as TGTGCCAGCAGCTTGCTAGCGGGGTTTGACAATGAGCAGTTCTTC.

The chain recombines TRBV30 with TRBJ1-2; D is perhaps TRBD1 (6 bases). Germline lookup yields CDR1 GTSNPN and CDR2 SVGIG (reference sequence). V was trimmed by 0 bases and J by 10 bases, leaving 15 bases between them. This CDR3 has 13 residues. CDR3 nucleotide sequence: TGTGCCTGGAGTGTGTGGGGGCCATCGGACTACACCTTC. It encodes CAWSVWGPSDYTF.

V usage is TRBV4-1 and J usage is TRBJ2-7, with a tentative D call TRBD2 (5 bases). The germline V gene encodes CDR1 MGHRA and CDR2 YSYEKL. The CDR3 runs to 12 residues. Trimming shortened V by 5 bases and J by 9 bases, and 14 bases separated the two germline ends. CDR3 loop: CASSSGKVVQYF. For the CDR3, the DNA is TGCGCCAGCAGCTCCGGGAAAGTCGTGCAGTACTTC.

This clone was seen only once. CDR3 coding DNA: TGTGCCAGCACCGTGGGCGGGGGGGTGGACGAGCAGTACTTC. Its protein product is CASTVGGGVDEQYF. The V call is TRBV5-5, the J call TRBJ2-7, with 9 bases aligning to TRBD2. V shed 6 bases and J 5 bases; nucleotides not matched to a gene: 9. This CDR3 has 14 amino acids. Germline V CDR1 and CDR2: SGHKS, YYEKEE (reference sequence).

Written as DNA, the CDR3 is TGTGCCTGGAACCCGGGACAGGCTCGAGCTTTCTTT. This sequence encodes CAWNPGQARAFF. The chain links TRBV30 to TRBJ1-1, with 8 nucleotides matching TRBD1. The CDR3 is 12 residues long. The J segment lost 10 bases and the V segment lost 4 bases, leaving 8 bases of the junction unmatched. Germline loops: CDR1 GTSNPN, CDR2 SVGIG (reference sequence).

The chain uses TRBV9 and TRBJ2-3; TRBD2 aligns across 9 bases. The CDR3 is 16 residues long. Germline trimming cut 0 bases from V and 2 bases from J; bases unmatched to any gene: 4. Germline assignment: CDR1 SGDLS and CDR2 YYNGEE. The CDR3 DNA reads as TGTGCCAGCAGCGTAGACGCGGGGGGGTCCACAGATACGCAGTATTTT. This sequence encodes CASSVDAGGSTDTQYF.

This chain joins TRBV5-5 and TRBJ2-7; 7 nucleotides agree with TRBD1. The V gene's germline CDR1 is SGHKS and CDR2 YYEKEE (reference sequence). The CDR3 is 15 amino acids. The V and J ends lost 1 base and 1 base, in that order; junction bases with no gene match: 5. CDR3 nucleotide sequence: TGTGCCAGCAGCTTGTCTGGGACAGCATCCTACGAGCAGTACTTC. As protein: CASSLSGTASYEQYF. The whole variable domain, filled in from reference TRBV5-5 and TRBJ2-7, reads DAGVTQSPTHLIKTRGQQVTLRCSPISGHKSVSWYQQVLGQGPQFIFQYYEKEERGRGNFPDRFSARQFPNYSSELNVNALLLGDSALYLCASSLSGTASYEQYFGPGTRLTVT.

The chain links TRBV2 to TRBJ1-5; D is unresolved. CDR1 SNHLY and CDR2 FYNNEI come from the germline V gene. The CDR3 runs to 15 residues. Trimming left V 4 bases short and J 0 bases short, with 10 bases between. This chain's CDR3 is CASSVRENSNQPQHF. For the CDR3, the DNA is TGTGCCAGCAGTGTCCGAGAGAATAGCAATCAGCCCCAGCATTTT.

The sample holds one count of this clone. CDR3 in amino acids: CATSDYWPRDRKLNYGYTF. DNA for the CDR3: TGTGCCACCAGTGATTATTGGCCTCGGGACAGAAAGCTTAACTATGGCTACACCTTC. V usage is TRBV24-1 and J usage is TRBJ1-2; 7 nucleotides agree with TRBD1. V lost 2 bases, J lost 1 base, and 15 bases stayed unmatched. Germline-derived CDR1 and CDR2 are KGHDR and SFDVKD. The CDR3 sequence is 19 residues long.

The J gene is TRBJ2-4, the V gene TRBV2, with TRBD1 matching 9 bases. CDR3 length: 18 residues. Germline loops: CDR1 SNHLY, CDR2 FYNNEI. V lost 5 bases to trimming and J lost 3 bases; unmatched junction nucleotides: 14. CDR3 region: CASSPAIVQGADKNIQYF. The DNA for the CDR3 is TGTGCCAGCAGTCCGGCTATTGTACAGGGGGCCGACAAAAACATTCAGTACTTC.

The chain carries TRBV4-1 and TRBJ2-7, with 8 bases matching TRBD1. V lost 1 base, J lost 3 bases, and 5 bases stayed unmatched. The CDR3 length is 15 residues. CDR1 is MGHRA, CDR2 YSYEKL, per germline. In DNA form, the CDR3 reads TGCGCCAGCAGCCAAGGGAGGGGACAGGACTACGAGCAGTACTTC. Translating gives CASSQGRGQDYEQYF.

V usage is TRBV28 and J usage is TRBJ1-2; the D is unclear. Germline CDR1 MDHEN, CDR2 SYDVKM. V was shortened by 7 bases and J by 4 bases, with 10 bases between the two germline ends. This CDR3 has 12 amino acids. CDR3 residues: CASTQSGYGYTF. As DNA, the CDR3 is TGTGCCAGCACCCAATCGGGCTATGGCTACACCTTC.

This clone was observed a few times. This chain's CDR3 is CASGGQGEYEQYF. CDR3 coding DNA: TGTGCCAGCGGGGGACAGGGCGAGTACGAGCAGTACTTC. The chain combines TRBV28 with TRBJ2-7, with TRBD1 matching 9 bases. Germline CDR1 MDHEN, CDR2 SYDVKM. V trimming: 8 bases; J trimming: 4 bases; junction bases outside the gene matches: 6. The CDR3 runs 13 residues.

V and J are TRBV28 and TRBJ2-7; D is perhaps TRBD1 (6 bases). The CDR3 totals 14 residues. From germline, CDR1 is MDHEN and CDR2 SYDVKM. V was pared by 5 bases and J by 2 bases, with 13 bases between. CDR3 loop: CASSQTGAPYEQYF. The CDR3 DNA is TGTGCCAGCAGTCAGACAGGTGCGCCCTACGAGCAGTACTTC.

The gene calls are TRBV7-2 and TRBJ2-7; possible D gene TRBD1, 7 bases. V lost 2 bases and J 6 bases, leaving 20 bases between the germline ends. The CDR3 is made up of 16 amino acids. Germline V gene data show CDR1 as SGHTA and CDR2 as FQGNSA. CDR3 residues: CASSLMGQGGTIEQYF. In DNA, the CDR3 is TGTGCCAGCAGCTTAATGGGGCAGGGGGGAACCATCGAGCAGTACTTC.